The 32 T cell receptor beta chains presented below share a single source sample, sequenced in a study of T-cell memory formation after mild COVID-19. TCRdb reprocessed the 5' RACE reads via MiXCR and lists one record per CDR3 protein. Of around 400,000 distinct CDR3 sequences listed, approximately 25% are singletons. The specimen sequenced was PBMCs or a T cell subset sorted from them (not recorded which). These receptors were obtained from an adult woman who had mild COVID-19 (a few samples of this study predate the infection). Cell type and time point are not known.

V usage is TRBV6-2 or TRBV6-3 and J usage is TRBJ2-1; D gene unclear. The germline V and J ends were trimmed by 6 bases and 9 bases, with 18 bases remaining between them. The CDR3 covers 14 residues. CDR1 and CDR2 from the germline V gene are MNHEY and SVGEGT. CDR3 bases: TGTGCCAGCAGCCCAATTCGAAAGTCCAGTGAGCAGTTCTTC. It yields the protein CASSPIRKSSEQFF.

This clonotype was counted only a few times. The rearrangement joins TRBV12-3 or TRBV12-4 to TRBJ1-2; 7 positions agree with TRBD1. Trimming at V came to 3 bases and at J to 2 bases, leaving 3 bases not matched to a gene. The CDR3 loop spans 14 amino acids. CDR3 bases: TGTGCCAGCAGTTTGGGGACAGTCAACTATGGCTACACCTTC. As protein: CASSLGTVNYGYTF.

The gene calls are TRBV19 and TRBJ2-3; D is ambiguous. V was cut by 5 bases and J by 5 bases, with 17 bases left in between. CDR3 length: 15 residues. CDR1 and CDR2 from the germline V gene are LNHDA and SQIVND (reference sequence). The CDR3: CASSPLTSPGDTQYF. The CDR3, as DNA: TGTGCCAGTAGTCCACTGACCTCGCCGGGAGATACGCAGTATTTT.

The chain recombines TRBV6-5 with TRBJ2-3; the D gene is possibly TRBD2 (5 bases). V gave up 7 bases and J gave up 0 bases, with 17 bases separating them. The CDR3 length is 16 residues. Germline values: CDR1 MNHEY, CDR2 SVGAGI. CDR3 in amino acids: CASNPLASTSTDTQYF. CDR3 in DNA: TGTGCCAGCAACCCCTTAGCGTCGACTAGCACAGATACGCAGTATTTT.

The CDR3 protein is CASSLRGDDTQYF. CDR3 sequence (DNA): TGCGCCAGCAGCTTACGGGGGGATGATACGCAGTATTTT. This chain connects TRBV5-1 to TRBJ2-3, with 7 bases identical to TRBD2. The CDR3 runs 13 residues. Germline V gene data show CDR1 as SGHRS and CDR2 as YFSETQ. Trimming cost V 2 bases and J 6 bases; bases outside gene matches: 3.

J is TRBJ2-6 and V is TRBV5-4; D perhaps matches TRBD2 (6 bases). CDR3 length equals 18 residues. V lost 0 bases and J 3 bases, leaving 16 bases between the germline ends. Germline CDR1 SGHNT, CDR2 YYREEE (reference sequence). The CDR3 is CASSLAGGRLGGANVLTF. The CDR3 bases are TGTGCCAGCAGCTTGGCCGGGGGACGTCTAGGTGGGGCCAACGTCCTGACTTTC. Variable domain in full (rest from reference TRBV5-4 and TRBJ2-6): ETGVTQSPTHLIKTRGQQVTLRCSSQSGHNTVSWYQQALGQGPQFIFQYYREEENGRGNFPPRFSGLQFPNYSSELNVNALELDDSALYLCASSLAGGRLGGANVLTFGAGSRLTVL.

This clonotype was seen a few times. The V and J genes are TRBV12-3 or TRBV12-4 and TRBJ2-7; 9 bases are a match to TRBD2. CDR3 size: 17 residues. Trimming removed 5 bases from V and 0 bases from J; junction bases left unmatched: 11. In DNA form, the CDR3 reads TGTGCCAGCAGTCACCACACTAGCGGGTGGAGCTCCTACGAGCAGTACTTC. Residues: CASSHHTSGWSSYEQYF.

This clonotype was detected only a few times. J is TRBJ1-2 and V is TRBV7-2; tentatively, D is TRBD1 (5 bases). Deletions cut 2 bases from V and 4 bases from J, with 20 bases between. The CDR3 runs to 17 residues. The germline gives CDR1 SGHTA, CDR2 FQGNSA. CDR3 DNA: TGTGCCAGCAGCTTAACACCAGAAGGGGCCGGGGTCTATGGCTACACCTTC. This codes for CASSLTPEGAGVYGYTF.

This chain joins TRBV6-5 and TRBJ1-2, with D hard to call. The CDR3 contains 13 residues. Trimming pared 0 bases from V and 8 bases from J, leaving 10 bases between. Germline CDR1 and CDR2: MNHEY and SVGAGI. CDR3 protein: CASSYSSSGGYTF. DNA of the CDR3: TGTGCCAGCAGTTACTCCAGCTCGGGAGGCTACACCTTC.

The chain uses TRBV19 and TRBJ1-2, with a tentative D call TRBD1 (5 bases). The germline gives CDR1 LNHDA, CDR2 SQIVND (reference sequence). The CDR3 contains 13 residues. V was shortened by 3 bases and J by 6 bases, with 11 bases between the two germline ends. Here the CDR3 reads CASSMVTTDGYTF. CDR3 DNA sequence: TGTGCCAGTAGTATGGTGACGACAGATGGCTACACCTTC.

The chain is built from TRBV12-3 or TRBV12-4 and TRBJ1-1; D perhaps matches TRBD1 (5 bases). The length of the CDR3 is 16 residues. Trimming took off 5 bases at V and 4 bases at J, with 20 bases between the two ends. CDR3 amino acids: CASSRRDLPPGTEAFF. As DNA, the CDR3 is TGTGCCAGCAGTCGCCGGGACCTCCCGCCCGGCACTGAAGCTTTCTTT.

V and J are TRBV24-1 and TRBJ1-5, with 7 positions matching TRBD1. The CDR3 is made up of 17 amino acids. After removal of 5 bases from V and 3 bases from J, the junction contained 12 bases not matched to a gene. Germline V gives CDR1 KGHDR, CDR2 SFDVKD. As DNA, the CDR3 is TGTGCCACCAGTGCATCAAGCGGGGGACAGCACAATCAGCCCCAGCATTTT. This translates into CATSASSGGQHNQPQHF.

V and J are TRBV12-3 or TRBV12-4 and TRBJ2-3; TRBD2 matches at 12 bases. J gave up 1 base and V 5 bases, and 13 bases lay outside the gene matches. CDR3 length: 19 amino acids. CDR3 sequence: CASSETSGRRGGGTDTQYF. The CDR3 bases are TGTGCCAGCAGTGAGACTAGCGGGAGAAGAGGCGGCGGCACAGATACGCAGTATTTT.

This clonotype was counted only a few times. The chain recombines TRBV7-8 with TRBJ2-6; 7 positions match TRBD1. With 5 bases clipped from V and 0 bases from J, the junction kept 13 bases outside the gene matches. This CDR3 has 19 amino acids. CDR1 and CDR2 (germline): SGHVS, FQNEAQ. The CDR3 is CASSEEGTVFISGANVLTF. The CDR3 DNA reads TGTGCCAGCAGCGAAGAGGGGACAGTCTTCATCTCTGGGGCCAACGTCCTGACTTTC.

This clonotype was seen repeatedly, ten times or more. The CDR3 coding sequence is TGTGCCAGCAGCCAAGTTCCGGGCAGGGGTCAGCCCCAGCATTTT. Its protein is CASSQVPGRGQPQHF. This chain joins TRBV3-1 and TRBJ1-5; possible D gene TRBD1, 6 bases. Trimming took off 1 base at V and 6 bases at J, with 13 bases between the two ends. CDR1 LGHDT and CDR2 YNNKEL come from the germline V gene (reference sequence). This CDR3 is built from 15 residues.

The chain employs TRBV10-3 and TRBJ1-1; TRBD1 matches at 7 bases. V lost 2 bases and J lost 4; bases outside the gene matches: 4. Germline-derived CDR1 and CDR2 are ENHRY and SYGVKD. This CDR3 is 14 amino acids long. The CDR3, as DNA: TGTGCCATCAGTGAGAGGGGGCTGGGCACTGAAGCTTTCTTT. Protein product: CAISERGLGTEAFF.

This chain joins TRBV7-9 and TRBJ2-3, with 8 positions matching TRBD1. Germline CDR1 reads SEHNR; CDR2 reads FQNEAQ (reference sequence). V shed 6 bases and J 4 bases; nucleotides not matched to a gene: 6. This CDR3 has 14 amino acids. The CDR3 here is CASSSGTGPDTQYF. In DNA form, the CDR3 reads TGTGCCAGCAGTTCCGGGACAGGACCAGATACGCAGTATTTT.

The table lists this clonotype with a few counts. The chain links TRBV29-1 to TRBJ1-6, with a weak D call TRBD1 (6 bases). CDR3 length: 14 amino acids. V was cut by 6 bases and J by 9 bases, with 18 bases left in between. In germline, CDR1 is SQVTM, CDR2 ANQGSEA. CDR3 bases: TGCAGCGTGGGCGACAGGTCCGTCGGTTCACCCCTCCACTTT. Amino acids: CSVGDRSVGSPLHF.

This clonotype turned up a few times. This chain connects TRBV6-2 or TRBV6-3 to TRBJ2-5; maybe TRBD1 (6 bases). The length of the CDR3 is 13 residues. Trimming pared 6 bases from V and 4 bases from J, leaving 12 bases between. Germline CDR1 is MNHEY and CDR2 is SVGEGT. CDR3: CASRPTGPETQYF. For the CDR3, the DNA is TGTGCCAGCAGACCGACAGGCCCAGAGACCCAGTACTTC.

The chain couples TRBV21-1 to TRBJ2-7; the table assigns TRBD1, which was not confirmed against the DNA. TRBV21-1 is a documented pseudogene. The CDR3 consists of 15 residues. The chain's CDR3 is CASSTTGEVSYEQYF. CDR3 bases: TGTGCCAGCAGCACTACAGGGGAAGTTTCCTACGAGCAGTACTTC.

The CDR3 is CASSLSLGNTEAFF. The CDR3 nucleotides are TGTGCCAGCAGTTTATCGTTGGGGAACACTGAAGCTTTCTTT. This chain uses TRBV27 with TRBJ1-1; D gene uncertain. This CDR3 has 14 amino acids. Trimming pared 0 bases from V and 1 base from J, leaving 6 bases between. The germline CDR1 and CDR2 sequences are MNHEY and SMNVEV (reference sequence).

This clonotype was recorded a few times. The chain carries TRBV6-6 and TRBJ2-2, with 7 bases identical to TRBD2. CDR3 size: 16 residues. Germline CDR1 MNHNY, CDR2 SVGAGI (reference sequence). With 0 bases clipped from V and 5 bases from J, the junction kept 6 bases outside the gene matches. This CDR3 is CASSYSGGARTGELFF. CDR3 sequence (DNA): TGTGCCAGCAGTTACTCGGGAGGGGCCCGGACCGGGGAGCTGTTTTTT.

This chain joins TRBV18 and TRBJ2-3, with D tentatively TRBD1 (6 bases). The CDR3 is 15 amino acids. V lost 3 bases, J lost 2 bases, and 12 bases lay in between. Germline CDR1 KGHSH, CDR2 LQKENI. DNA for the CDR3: TGTGCCAGCTCACCTGATCAGGGGACCACAGATACGCAGTATTTT. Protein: CASSPDQGTTDTQYF.

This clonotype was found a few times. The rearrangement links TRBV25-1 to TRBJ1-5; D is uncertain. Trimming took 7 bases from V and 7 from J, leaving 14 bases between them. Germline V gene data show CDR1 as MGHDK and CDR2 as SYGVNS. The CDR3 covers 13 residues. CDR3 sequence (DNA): TGTGCCAGCAAAGGAGAGGGTAGCCAGCCCCAGCATTTT. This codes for CASKGEGSQPQHF.

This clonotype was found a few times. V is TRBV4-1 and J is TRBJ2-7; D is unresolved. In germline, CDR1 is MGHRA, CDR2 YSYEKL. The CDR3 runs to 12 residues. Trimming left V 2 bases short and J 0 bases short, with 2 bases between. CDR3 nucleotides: TGCGCCAGCAGCCAACACTCCTACGAGCAGTACTTC. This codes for CASSQHSYEQYF.

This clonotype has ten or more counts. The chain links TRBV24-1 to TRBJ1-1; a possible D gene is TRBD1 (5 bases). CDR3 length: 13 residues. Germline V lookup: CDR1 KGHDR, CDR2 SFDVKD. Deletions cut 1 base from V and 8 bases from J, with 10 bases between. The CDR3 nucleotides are TGTGCCACCAGTGATTTTGGGGGGTCCGAAGCTTTCTTT. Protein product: CATSDFGGSEAFF.

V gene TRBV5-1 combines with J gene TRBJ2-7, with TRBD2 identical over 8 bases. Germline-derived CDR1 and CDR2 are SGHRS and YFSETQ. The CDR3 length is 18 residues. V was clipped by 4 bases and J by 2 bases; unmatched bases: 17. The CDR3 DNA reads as TGCGCCAGCAGCCCGGGTAGGGTAGTAGCGGGGACTACCTACGAGCAGTACTTC. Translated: CASSPGRVVAGTTYEQYF. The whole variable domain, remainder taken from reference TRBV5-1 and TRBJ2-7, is KAGVTQTPRYLIKTRGQQVTLSCSPISGHRSVSWYQQTPGQGLQFLFEYFSETQRNKGNFPGRFSGRQFSNSRSEMNVSTLELGDSALYLCASSPGRVVAGTTYEQYFGPGTRLTVT.

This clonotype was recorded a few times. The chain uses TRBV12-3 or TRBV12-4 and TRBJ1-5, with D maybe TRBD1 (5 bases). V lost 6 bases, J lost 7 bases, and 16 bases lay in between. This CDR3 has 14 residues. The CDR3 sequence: CASSLGGLAQPQHF. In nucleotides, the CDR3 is TGTGCCAGCAGCCTCGGGGGACTAGCCCAGCCCCAGCATTTT.

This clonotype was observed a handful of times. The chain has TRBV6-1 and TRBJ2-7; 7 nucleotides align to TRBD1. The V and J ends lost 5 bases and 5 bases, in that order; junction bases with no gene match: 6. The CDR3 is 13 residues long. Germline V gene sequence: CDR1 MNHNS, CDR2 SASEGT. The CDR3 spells CASSLYDRDEQYF. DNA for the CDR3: TGTGCCAGCAGTCTCTATGACAGGGACGAGCAGTACTTC.

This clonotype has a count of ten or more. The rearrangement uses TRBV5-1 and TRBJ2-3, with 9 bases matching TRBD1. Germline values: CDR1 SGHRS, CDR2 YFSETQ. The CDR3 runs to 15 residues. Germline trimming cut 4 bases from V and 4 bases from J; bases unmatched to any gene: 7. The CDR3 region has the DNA TGCGCCAGCAGCGACGGGACAGGGCAAGCAGATACGCAGTATTTT. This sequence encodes CASSDGTGQADTQYF. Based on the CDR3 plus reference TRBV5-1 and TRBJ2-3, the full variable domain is KAGVTQTPRYLIKTRGQQVTLSCSPISGHRSVSWYQQTPGQGLQFLFEYFSETQRNKGNFPGRFSGRQFSNSRSEMNVSTLELGDSALYLCASSDGTGQADTQYFGPGTRLTVL.

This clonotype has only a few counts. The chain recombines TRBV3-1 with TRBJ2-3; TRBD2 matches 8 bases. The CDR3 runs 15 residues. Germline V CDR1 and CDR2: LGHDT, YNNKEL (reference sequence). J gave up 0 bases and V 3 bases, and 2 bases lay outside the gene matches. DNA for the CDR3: TGTGCCAGCAGCCACGGGGGGGCGAGCACAGATACGCAGTATTTT. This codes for CASSHGGASTDTQYF.

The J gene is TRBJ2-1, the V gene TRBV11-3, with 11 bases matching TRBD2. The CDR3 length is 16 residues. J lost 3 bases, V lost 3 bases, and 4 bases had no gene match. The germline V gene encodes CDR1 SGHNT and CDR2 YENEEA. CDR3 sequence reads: CASSFPGLAVYNEQFF. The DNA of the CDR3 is TGTGCCAGCAGCTTTCCGGGACTAGCGGTCTACAATGAGCAGTTCTTC.